The clone carrying this TCR beta chain was picked up many times. This CDR3 has 14 residues. CDR1 is DFQATT and CDR2 is SNEGSKA in the germline V gene (reference sequence). With V trimmed by 1 base and J by 3 bases, 5 bases remained unmatched. The sample is drawn from a study of neurological immune-mediated disorders. Source material was 2 million unsorted PBMCs, stored at -80 °C in RNAlater. The cDNA was generated by 5'RACE with 10-nucleotide random UMIs. TCRdb re-analysed the 5' RACE reads in MiXCR, keeping a single row per CDR3 protein. Seen here are around 28,000 distinct CDR3 sequences, approximately 6.6% observed once, and the top ten hold more than 8.5%.

This receptor was obtained from a woman between 50 and 59 years old in good health. Sequencing was performed on PBMCs. The gene calls are TRBV20-1 and TRBJ1-2, with 7 positions matching TRBD1. CDR3 nucleotides: TGCAGTGCTAGAGTCCTCACAGGGGACTATGGCTACACCTTC. The encoded protein is CSARVLTGDYGYTF.